This T cell receptor (beta chain) was sequenced in a study of blood T cell repertoires in COVID-19. Background on the study: COVID-19 samples, acute and convalescent, were from the United States, Italy and Spain. The analysed material was cDNA or gDNA that came from T cells, B-cell-depleted T cells, or PBMCs.

This clone was found once. Per the authors' pipeline: Reference gene primer amplification yielded estimated nucleated cell counts. The data were produced by immunoSEQ multiplex PCR, yet TCRdb's version contains in-frame clones alone and is incomplete. That table gives V, J and clone size, and the DNA gave D and trimming. Of approximately 70,000 clones in the sample, around 80% were seen once. In germline, CDR1 is LNHDA, CDR2 SQIVND (reference sequence). This CDR3 is 15 amino acids long. V was shortened by 6 bases and J by 1 base, with 16 bases between the two germline ends. This TCR was recovered from an elderly man with active or convalescent COVID-19. Sequenced input: peripheral blood. V is TRBV19 and J is TRBJ2-7; TRBD1 might be the D (5 bases). CDR3 in amino acids: CASSFAAGKSYEQYF. The CDR3 DNA follows: TGTGCCAGTAGCTTCGCTGCAGGGAAATCCTACGAGCAGTACTTC.